A selection of T cell receptor beta chains follows, all from one sample in a study of OX40 agonist ivuxolimab in advanced cancers. Profiled with immunoSEQ multiplex PCR; TCRdb holds only in-frame clones, not every one. Of around 55,000 clones listed, more than 65% were seen once; the top ten hold 5% to 6.5%. Sequenced material: CD4+ or CD8+ T cells sorted from blood, taken in a trial of the OX40 agonist ivuxolimab. These receptors originate from an adult with an advanced solid tumor such as melanoma, head and neck, liver or kidney cancer. Each CDR3 is given with its conserved first and last residue. Each record gives: CDR3 length, clone size, J gene, D gene, V gene, CDR3 DNA, CDR3 protein. A D gene is named only where the DNA matches it firmly. Part of the rows lack a size; the others show once, few, many or a class for expanded clones.

cdr3_length: 14; clone_size: -; j_call: TRBJ2-1; d_call: TRBD1; v_call: TRBV5-1; cdr3_nt: TGCGCCAGCAGCCGGGACAGCCGCTCCAATGAGCAGTTCTTC; cdr3_aa: CASSRDSRSNEQFF
cdr3_length: 12; clone_size: -; j_call: TRBJ1-2; d_call: -; v_call: TRBV13; cdr3_nt: TGTGCCAGCAGCCTAACTAACTATGGCTACACCTTC; cdr3_aa: CASSLTNYGYTF
cdr3_length: 15; clone_size: -; j_call: TRBJ2-2; d_call: -; v_call: TRBV5-5; cdr3_nt: TGTGCCAGCAGCCTCCAGACAGCGAACACCGGGGAGCTGTTTTTT; cdr3_aa: CASSLQTANTGELFF
cdr3_length: 16; clone_size: -; j_call: TRBJ1-6; d_call: TRBD1; v_call: TRBV18; cdr3_nt: TGTGCCAGCTCACCCTTCTTAGGACAGGGCAATTCACCCCTCCACTTT; cdr3_aa: CASSPFLGQGNSPLHF
cdr3_length: 13; clone_size: -; j_call: TRBJ2-7; d_call: -; v_call: TRBV2; cdr3_nt: TGTGCCAGCAGTGTGGTAGCCCAGAGAGAGCAGTACTTC; cdr3_aa: CASSVVAQREQYF
cdr3_length: 12; clone_size: few; j_call: TRBJ2-7; d_call: TRBD2; v_call: TRBV29-1; cdr3_nt: TGCAGCGTGGCGCGGGGGTCCAACGAGCAGTACTTC; cdr3_aa: CSVARGSNEQYF
cdr3_length: 14; clone_size: -; j_call: TRBJ2-7; d_call: TRBD1; v_call: TRBV5-4; cdr3_nt: TGTGCCAGCAGCGCCCCCGACAGGGGGCGCGAGCAGTACTTC; cdr3_aa: CASSAPDRGREQYF
cdr3_length: 14; clone_size: -; j_call: TRBJ1-4; d_call: TRBD1; v_call: TRBV5-1; cdr3_nt: TGCGCCAGCAGCCGGGGACAGGGTGTAGAAAAACTGTTTTTT; cdr3_aa: CASSRGQGVEKLFF
cdr3_length: 15; clone_size: -; j_call: TRBJ1-5; d_call: -; v_call: TRBV5-1; cdr3_nt: TGCGCCAGCAGCTTGAGCGGAGGGAGCAATCAGCCCCAGCATTTT; cdr3_aa: CASSLSGGSNQPQHF
cdr3_length: 15; clone_size: -; j_call: TRBJ1-5; d_call: -; v_call: TRBV4-2; cdr3_nt: TGTGCCAGCAGCTTAGACAGGATGGGGAATCAGCCCCAGCATTTT; cdr3_aa: CASSLDRMGNQPQHF
cdr3_length: 13; clone_size: -; j_call: TRBJ2-5; d_call: -; v_call: TRBV12-5; cdr3_nt: TGTGCTAGTGGGCCGGACACCCAAGAGACCCAGTACTTC; cdr3_aa: CASGPDTQETQYF
cdr3_length: 11; clone_size: -; j_call: TRBJ1-1; d_call: -; v_call: TRBV6-6; cdr3_nt: TGTGCCAGCACCTACGCCACTGAAGCTTTCTTT; cdr3_aa: CASTYATEAFF
cdr3_length: 13; clone_size: -; j_call: TRBJ2-2; d_call: -; v_call: TRBV9; cdr3_nt: TGTGCCAGCAGCGTAGTGGCGACCGGGGAGCTGTTTTTT; cdr3_aa: CASSVVATGELFF